A selection of T cell receptor beta chains follows, all from one sample in a study of shared clonotypes between healthy human individuals. The repertoire was sequenced with immunoSEQ multiplex PCR; TCRdb's copy has only in-frame clones and lacks some. The sample carries 760,000 or so clones, around 96% recorded once. Sequenced material: naive CD8+ T cells sorted from blood. These receptors were obtained from a man aged 30 to 39 in good health. Each CDR3 is given with its conserved first and last residue. The order of the fields is V gene, J gene, CDR3 protein.

TRBV28	TRBJ2-2	CASSPNPNTGELFF
TRBV6-5	TRBJ2-7	CASGDAPGEQYF
TRBV11-2	TRBJ1-4	CASSFWRGTNEKLFF
TRBV7-7	TRBJ2-7	CASSFRQDSYEQYF
TRBV7-3	TRBJ2-5	CASSSGQGGLQETQYF
TRBV27	TRBJ2-1	CASSGWLAGGAKGYNEQFF
TRBV4-1	TRBJ1-4	CASSQVGTGGFNEKLFF
TRBV29-1	TRBJ2-1	CSVHGLAGEYEQFF
TRBV27	TRBJ2-3	CASSNHRGSDTQYF
TRBV4-1	TRBJ2-7	CASSHLTSGYEQYF
TRBV7-6	TRBJ2-7	CASSRGDSYEQYF
TRBV5-1	TRBJ2-7	CASSATGVGYEQYF
TRBV6-5	TRBJ1-1	CASSTLGVGWTEAFF
TRBV7-4	TRBJ1-4	CASSLARQATNEKLFF
TRBV7-6	TRBJ1-2	CASSLAGNGYTF
TRBV9	TRBJ2-1	CASSVGGSGSNEQFF
TRBV5-1	TRBJ2-7	CASSLLGGSDEQYF
TRBV29-1	TRBJ2-2	CSVTLGGELFF
TRBV6-1	TRBJ2-1	CASSVAPLGVHSEQFF
TRBV4-3	TRBJ2-1	CASSQGGVAGGPLEQFF
TRBV28	TRBJ2-1	CASSSLDRVWNEQFF
TRBV29-1	TRBJ2-1	CSVVWEGLPYNEQFF
TRBV11-3	TRBJ2-3	CASSDDRADTQYF
TRBV7-9	TRBJ2-3	CASWGAGTRTDTQYF
TRBV18	TRBJ2-7	CASSPGQGEYEQYF
TRBV30	TRBJ1-4	CAWSGPTGGLGEKLFF
TRBV5-8	TRBJ1-5	CASSLRGQSSNQPQHF
TRBV4-1	TRBJ2-1	CASSQGSDYNEQFF
TRBV4-3	TRBJ2-7	CASSQDGQEGSYEQYF
TRBV2	TRBJ2-7	CATRAGAGVSYEQYF
TRBV5-6	TRBJ2-2	CASSPLVTGELFF
TRBV10-1	TRBJ2-5	CASPYSKRGPQETQYF
TRBV5-4	TRBJ2-7	CASSWGGYEQYF
TRBV9	TRBJ2-1	CASTPTGANEQFF
TRBV15	TRBJ1-2	CATSRDLGNYGYTF
TRBV15	TRBJ2-1	CATSRYSGGNEQFF
TRBV9	TRBJ2-1	CASSVQGATTNEQFF
TRBV27	TRBJ2-7	CASSSGTYEQYF
TRBV5-1	TRBJ2-7	CASSSDTTPSEQYF
TRBV9	TRBJ1-2	CASRQGRGYTF
TRBV4-1	TRBJ2-7	CASSHLGDSEQYF
TRBV19	TRBJ2-7	CASSNSYEQYF
TRBV7-2	TRBJ1-3	CASSLGTSGNTIYF
TRBV11-2	TRBJ2-1	CASSLGRLAKVSYNEQFF
TRBV11-2	TRBJ2-1	CASRWGGGPPEQFF
TRBV15	TRBJ2-3	CATRTGDTDTQYF
TRBV4-1	TRBJ2-7	CASSFRQDTYEQYF
TRBV15	TRBJ1-1	CATDSIPGTGDTEAFF
TRBV4-1	TRBJ1-1	CASSQDRGSTEAFF
TRBV7-9	TRBJ2-3	CAILGLSIGADTQYF
TRBV7-7	TRBJ2-7	CASTNWGESFYEQYF
TRBV5-1	TRBJ2-7	CASSLPSLAGGPYEQYF
TRBV4-3	TRBJ2-4	CASSQSSGFNQYF
TRBV7-9	TRBJ2-2	CASSTEAGGLTGELFF
TRBV10-3	TRBJ2-3	CAISELGVETDTQYF
TRBV28	TRBJ1-4	CASSLGATHLFF
TRBV7-9	TRBJ2-7	CASSPQGGEAYEQYF
TRBV18	TRBJ2-2	CASSPPEGVNTGELFF